This T cell receptor beta chain was sequenced during a study of T-cell reconstitution after alpha-beta-depleted transplantation in children. Study observations and caveats: The study traced high day-60 TCRbeta diversity in some patients to surviving recipient T cells and thymic progenitors. Newly generated T cells supplied most T-cell counts and diversity one year post-transplant. Several hundred graft clones that had expanded were reportedly the source of alpha-beta T cells about two months after transplant.

The authors prepared the TCRbeta library with unique molecular identifiers. Each CDR3 protein is one row after TCRdb ran MiXCR on the PCR reads. The sample has a few hundred thousand distinct CDR3 sequences; 10% to 15% are singletons. CDR3 length equals 14 residues. The V gene's germline CDR1 is SQVTM and CDR2 ANQGSEA. Trimming pared 1 base from V and 0 bases from J, leaving 9 bases between. Points on this clonotype: Its antigen is unknown.

This chain uses TRBV29-1 with TRBJ1-2; D is uncertain. The TCR comes from a male patient younger than 18 who had a stem cell transplant for acute myeloid leukemia, so the T cells may come from the graft donor. The sample in question was PBMCs, mostly from graft donor cells, obtained 360 days after TCRalphabeta/CD19-depleted stem cell transplant. The CDR3 sequence is CSVEGRRTNYGYTF. CDR3 nucleotide sequence: TGCAGCGTTGAAGGGAGGAGAACTAACTATGGCTACACCTTC.